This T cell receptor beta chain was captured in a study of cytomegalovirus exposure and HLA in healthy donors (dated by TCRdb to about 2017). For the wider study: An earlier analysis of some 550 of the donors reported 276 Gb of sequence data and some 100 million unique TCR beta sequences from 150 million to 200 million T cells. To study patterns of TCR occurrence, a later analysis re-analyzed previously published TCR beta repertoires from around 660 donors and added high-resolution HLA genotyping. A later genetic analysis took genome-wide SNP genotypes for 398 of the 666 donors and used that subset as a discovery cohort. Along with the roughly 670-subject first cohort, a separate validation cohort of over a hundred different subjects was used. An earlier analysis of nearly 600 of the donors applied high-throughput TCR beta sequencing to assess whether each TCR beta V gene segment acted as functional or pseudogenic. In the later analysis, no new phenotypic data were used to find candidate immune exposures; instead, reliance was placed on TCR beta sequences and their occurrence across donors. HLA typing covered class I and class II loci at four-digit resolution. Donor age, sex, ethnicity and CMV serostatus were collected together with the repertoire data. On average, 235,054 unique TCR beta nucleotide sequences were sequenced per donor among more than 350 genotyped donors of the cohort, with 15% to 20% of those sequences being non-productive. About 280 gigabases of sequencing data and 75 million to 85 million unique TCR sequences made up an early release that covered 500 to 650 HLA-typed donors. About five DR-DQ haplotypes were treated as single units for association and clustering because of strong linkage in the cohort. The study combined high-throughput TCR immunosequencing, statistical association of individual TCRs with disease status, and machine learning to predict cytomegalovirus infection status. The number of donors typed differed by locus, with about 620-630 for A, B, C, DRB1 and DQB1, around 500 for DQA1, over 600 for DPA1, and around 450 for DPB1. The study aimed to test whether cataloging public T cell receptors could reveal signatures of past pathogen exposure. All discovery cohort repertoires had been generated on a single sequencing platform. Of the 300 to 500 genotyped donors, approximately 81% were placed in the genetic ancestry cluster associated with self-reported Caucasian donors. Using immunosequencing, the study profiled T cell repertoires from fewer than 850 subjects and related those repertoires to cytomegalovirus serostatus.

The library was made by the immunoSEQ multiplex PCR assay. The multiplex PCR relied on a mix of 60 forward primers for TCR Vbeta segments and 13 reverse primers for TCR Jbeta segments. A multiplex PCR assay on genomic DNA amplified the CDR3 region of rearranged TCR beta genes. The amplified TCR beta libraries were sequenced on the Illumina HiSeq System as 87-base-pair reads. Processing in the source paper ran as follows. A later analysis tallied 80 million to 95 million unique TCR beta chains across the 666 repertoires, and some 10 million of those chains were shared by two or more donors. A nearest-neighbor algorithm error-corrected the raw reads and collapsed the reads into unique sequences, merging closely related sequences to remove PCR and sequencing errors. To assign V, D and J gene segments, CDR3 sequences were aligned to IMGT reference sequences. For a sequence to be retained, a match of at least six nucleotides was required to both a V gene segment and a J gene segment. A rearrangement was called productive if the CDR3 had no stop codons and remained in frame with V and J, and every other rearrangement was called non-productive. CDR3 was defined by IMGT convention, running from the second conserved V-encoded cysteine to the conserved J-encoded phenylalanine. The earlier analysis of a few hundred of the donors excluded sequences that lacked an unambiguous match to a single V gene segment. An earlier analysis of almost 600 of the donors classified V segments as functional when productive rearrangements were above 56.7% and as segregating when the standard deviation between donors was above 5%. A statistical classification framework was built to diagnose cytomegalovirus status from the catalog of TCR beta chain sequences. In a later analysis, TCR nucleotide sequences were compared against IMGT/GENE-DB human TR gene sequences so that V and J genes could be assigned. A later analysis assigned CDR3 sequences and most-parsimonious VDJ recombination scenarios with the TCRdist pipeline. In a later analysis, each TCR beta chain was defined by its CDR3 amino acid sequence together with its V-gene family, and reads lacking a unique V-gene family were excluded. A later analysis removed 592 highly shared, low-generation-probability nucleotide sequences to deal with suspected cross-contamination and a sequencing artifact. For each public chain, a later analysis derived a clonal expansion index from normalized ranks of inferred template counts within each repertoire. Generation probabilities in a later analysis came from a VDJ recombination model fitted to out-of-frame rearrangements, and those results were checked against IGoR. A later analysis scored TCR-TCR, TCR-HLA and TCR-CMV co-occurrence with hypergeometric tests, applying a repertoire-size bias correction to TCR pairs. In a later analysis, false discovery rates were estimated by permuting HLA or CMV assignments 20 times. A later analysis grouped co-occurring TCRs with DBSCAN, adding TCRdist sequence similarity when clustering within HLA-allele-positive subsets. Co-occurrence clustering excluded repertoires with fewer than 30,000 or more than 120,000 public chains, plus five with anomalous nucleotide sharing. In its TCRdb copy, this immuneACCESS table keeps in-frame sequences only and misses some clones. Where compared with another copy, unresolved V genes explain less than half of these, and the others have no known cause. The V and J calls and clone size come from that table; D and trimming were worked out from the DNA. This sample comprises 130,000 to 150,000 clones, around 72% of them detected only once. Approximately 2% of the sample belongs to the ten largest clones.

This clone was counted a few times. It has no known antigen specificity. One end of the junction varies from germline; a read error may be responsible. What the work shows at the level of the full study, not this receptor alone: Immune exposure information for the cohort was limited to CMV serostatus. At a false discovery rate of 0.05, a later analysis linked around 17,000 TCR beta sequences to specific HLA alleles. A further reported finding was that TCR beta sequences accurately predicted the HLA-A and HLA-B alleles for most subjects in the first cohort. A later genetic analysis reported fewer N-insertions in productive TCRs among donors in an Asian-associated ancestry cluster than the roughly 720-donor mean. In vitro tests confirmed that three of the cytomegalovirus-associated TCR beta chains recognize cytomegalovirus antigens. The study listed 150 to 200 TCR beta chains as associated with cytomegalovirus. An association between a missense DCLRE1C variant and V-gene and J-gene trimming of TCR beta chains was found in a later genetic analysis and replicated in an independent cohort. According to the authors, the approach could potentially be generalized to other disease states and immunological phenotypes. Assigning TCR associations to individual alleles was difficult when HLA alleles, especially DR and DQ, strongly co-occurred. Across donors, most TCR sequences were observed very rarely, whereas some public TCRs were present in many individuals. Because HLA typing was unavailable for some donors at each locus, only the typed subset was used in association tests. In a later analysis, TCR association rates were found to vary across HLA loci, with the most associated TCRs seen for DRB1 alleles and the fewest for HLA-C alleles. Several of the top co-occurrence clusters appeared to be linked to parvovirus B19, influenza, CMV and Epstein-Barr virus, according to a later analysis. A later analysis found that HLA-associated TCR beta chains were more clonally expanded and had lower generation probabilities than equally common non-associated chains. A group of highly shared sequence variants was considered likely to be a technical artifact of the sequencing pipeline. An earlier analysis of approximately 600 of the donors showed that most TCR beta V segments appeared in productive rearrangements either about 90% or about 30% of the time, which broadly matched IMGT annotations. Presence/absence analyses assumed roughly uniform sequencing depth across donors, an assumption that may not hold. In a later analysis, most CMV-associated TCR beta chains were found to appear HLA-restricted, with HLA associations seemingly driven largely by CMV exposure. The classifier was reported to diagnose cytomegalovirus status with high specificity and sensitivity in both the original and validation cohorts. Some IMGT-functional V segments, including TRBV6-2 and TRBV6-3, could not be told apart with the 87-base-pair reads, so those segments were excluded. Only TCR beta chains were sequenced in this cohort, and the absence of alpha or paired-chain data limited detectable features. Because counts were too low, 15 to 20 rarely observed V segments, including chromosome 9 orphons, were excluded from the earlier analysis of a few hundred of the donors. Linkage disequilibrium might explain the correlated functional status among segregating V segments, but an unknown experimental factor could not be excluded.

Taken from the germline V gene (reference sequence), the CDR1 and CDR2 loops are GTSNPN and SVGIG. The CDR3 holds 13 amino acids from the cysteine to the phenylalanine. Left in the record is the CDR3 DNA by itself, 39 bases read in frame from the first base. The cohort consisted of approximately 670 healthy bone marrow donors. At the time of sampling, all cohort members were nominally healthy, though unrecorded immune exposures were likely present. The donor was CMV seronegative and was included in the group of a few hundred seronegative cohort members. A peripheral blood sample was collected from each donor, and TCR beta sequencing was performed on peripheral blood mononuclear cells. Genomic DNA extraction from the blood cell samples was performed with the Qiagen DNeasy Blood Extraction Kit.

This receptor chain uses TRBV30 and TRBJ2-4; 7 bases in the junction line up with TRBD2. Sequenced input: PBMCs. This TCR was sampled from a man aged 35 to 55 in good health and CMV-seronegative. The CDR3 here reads CAWSPGTNRLWHF. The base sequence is TGTGCCTGGAGTCCCGGGACTAATAGGTTGTGGCACTTC. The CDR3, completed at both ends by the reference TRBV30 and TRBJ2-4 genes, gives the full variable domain SQTIHQWPATLVQPVGSPLSLECTVEGTSNPNLYWYRQAAGRGLQLLFYSVGIGQISSEVPQNLSASRPQDRQFILSSKKLLLSDSGFYLCAWSPGTNRLWHFGAGTRLSVL.